One and the same sample provided the 29 T cell receptor beta chains below, sequenced in a study of blood T cell repertoires in COVID-19. Measured with immunoSEQ multiplex PCR; TCRdb has only the in-frame clones, and not every one. This sample has about 260,000 clones, with around 80% found just once. The sample taken for sequencing was PBMCs or T cells enriched from blood (not recorded which). The receptors were gathered from a young man with acute COVID-19.

As for this clone: Distinct nucleotide sequences in the sample also encode this CDR3. The CDR3 protein is CASSVAPGNTEAFF. The CDR3 nucleotides are TGTGCCAGCAGCGTAGCTCCAGGGAACACTGAAGCTTTCTTT. V and J are TRBV9 and TRBJ1-1; no firm D call. The V end lost 0 bases, the J end lost 1 base, and 7 bases lay between the germline ends. This CDR3 comprises 14 residues. Looked up from germline, CDR1 is SGDLS and CDR2 is YYNGEE.

The J gene is TRBJ2-1, the V gene TRBV7-7; TRBD2 might be the D (5 bases). The CDR3 has 16 residues. V gave up 1 base and J gave up 7 bases, with 17 bases separating them. Looked up from germline, CDR1 is SSHAT and CDR2 is FNYEAQ (reference sequence). The CDR3 bases are TGTGCCAGCAGCTTAGGAATGGCGTCGGGGTGGAATGAGCAGTTCTTC. Protein sequence: CASSLGMASGWNEQFF.

The chain uses TRBV24-1 and TRBJ2-5, with TRBD1 matching 8 bases. This CDR3 comprises 14 residues. J gave up 5 bases and V 1 base, and 2 bases lay outside the gene matches. Germline lookup yields CDR1 KGHDR and CDR2 SFDVKD. DNA for the CDR3: TGTGCCACCAGTGATTTTAACAGGGGGGAGACCCAGTACTTC. Residues: CATSDFNRGETQYF.

V is TRBV11-2 and J is TRBJ1-1; perhaps TRBD1 as D (6 bases). This CDR3 has 14 residues. CDR1 is SGHAT and CDR2 is FQNNGV in the germline V gene. V was trimmed by 2 bases and J by 6 bases, leaving 13 bases between them. This chain's CDR3 is CASSLMMGTSEAFF. CDR3 coding DNA: TGTGCCAGCAGCTTAATGATGGGGACATCTGAAGCTTTCTTT.

This sequence joins TRBV14 and TRBJ2-5, with TRBD2 matching 9 bases. Germline V gene data show CDR1 as SGHDN and CDR2 as FVKESK. The CDR3 has 15 residues. V lost 2 bases to trimming and J lost 5 bases; unmatched junction nucleotides: 6. CDR3 coding DNA: TGTGCCAGCAGCCAACTTAGCGGGAGAGGCGAGACCCAGTACTTC. Protein: CASSQLSGRGETQYF.

This clone was recorded at least ten times. The V gene is TRBV14, the J gene TRBJ1-1; TRBD1 is a possible D gene (5 bases). The CDR3 spans 14 residues. CDR1 is SGHDN, CDR2 FVKESK, per germline. V lost 5 bases and J 4 bases, leaving 14 bases between the germline ends. The CDR3 spells CASSALSGGTEAFF. CDR3 nucleotide sequence: TGTGCCAGCAGCGCCCTTTCGGGGGGCACTGAAGCTTTCTTT.

This chain connects TRBV14 to TRBJ2-1; the D gene is possibly TRBD2 (5 bases). CDR3 size: 15 residues. Germline loops: CDR1 SGHDN, CDR2 FVKESK. V lost 8 bases and J lost 4, with 18 bases in between. CDR3 sequence (DNA): TGTGCCAGCCACCCCACCAGCGGTTCGTACAATGAGCAGTTCTTC. It translates to CASHPTSGSYNEQFF.

The V and J genes are TRBV4-1 and TRBJ1-5, with D unclear. This CDR3 has 16 residues. The V gene lost 0 bases and the J gene lost 2 bases, with 11 bases spanning the gap. Germline assignment: CDR1 MGHRA and CDR2 YSYEKL. The CDR3 sequence is CASSQDAGQGNQPQHF. The CDR3 nucleotides are TGCGCCAGCAGCCAAGATGCGGGTCAGGGCAATCAGCCCCAGCATTTT.

This clone was observed a few times. The rearrangement links TRBV6-1 to TRBJ1-2; D is uncertain. The CDR3 has 12 residues. V was clipped by 2 bases and J by 7 bases, with 8 bases between them. Germline CDR1 reads MNHNS; CDR2 reads SASEGT. CDR3 DNA sequence: TGTGCCAGCAGTGAATGGGGAGGTGGCTACACCTTC. Protein: CASSEWGGGYTF.

The chain joins TRBV5-8 to TRBJ2-7; 8 nucleotides agree with TRBD1. Germline V gives CDR1 SGHTS, CDR2 YDEGEE. The CDR3 is 13 residues long. The V gene end was trimmed by 9 bases and the J gene end by 9 bases; junction bases not matched to a gene: 14. Written as DNA, the CDR3 is TGTGCCACTCAGAGGCAGGGGGCAGGTCCGCAGTACGTC. Its protein is CATQRQGAGPQYV.

The CDR3 DNA follows: TGTGCCAGCAGTATAACCCGGGACATGGGGCAGCCCCAGCATTTT. Translating it yields CASSITRDMGQPQHF. This rearrangement joins TRBV27 to TRBJ1-5; D is possibly TRBD1 (6 bases). This CDR3 is built from 15 residues. Trimming took 5 bases from V and 7 from J, leaving 18 bases between them. CDR1 MNHEY and CDR2 SMNVEV come from the germline V gene (reference sequence).

On this clone itself: Mismatch with germline at one junction end may stem from a read error. J is TRBJ1-1 and V is TRBV5-1; perhaps TRBD1 as D (5 bases). This CDR3 has 15 amino acids. Germline CDR1 reads SGHRS; CDR2 reads YFSETQ. Written as DNA, the CDR3 is TGTGCCAGCAGCTTTGGGTACGGCGGGGGCACTGAAGCTTTCTTT. Translation: CASSFGYGGGTEAFF.

This chain connects TRBV10-3 to TRBJ2-1, with D possibly being TRBD2 (5 bases). V was cut by 9 bases and J by 7 bases, with 16 bases left in between. The CDR3 runs to 13 residues. Germline CDR1 is ENHRY and CDR2 is SYGVKD. The DNA for the CDR3 is TGTGCCATTACGAGGGCCGAGGCAAATGAGCAGTTCTTC. The encoded protein is CAITRAEANEQFF.

V gene TRBV12-5 combines with J gene TRBJ1-5, with D unresolved. Germline assignment: CDR1 LGHNT and CDR2 FRNRAP. The CDR3 has 11 amino acids. The ends were cut back, 6 bases at V and 5 bases at J, with 5 bases in the middle. CDR3 coding DNA: TGTGCTAGTGGCATAGATCAGCCCCAGCATTTT. Translated, it gives CASGIDQPQHF.

CDR3 DNA sequence: TGCAGTACTCACGAAGGAAACACCATATATTTT. Translating gives CSTHEGNTIYF. The rearrangement links TRBV20-1 to TRBJ1-3; D ambiguous. CDR1 DFQATT and CDR2 SNEGSKA come from the germline V gene (reference sequence). There are 11 residues in the CDR3. The germline V and J ends were trimmed by 8 bases and 4 bases, with 9 bases remaining between them.

The chain carries TRBV7-2 and TRBJ2-7; 8 bases are a match to TRBD2. Per germline, CDR1 SGHTA and CDR2 FQGNSA. With V trimmed by 5 bases and J by 0 bases, 3 bases remained unmatched. The CDR3 extends over 14 amino acids. CDR3 in DNA: TGTGCCAGCAGCGTGACTAGCGCCTCCTACGAGCAGTACGTC. The encoded protein is CASSVTSASYEQYV.

This clone was counted a few times. The chain joins TRBV5-8 to TRBJ2-7; maybe TRBD2 (6 bases). Germline V gives CDR1 SGHTS, CDR2 YDEGEE. Trimming stripped 9 bases from V and 0 bases from J, with 13 bases between. This CDR3 spans 13 amino acids. As DNA, the CDR3 is TGTGCCACCGGTCGGGGGTTCTCCTACGAGCAGTACGTC. Protein: CATGRGFSYEQYV.

Notes on this clone: Other DNA sequences within the sample encode an identical CDR3. J is TRBJ1-5 and V is TRBV6-5; 8 nucleotides agree with TRBD1. The germline gives CDR1 MNHEY, CDR2 SVGAGI. Losses at the gene ends were 5 bases for V and 6 bases for J; bases not matched to a gene: 6. This CDR3 region has 14 residues. The CDR3 loop is CASSPGQGGQPQHF. CDR3 coding DNA: TGTGCCAGCAGTCCCGGACAGGGAGGTCAGCCCCAGCATTTT.

The V and J genes are TRBV9 and TRBJ2-5; tentative D call: TRBD2 (7 bases). In germline, CDR1 is SGDLS, CDR2 YYNGEE. Trimming cost V 2 bases and J 5 bases, with 16 bases left between them. This CDR3 spans 15 amino acids. The CDR3 reads CASSVPVGGRETQYF. CDR3 bases: TGTGCCAGCAGCGTGCCAGTCGGGGGGCGGGAGACCCAGTACTTC. The variable domain in full, with the rest retrieved from reference TRBV9 and TRBJ2-5, is DSGVTQTPKHLITATGQRVTLRCSPRSGDLSVYWYQQSLDQGLQFLIQYYNGEERAKGNILERFSAQQFPDLHSELNLSSLELGDSALYFCASSVPVGGRETQYFGPGTRLLVL.

The V and J genes are TRBV6-4 and TRBJ1-2, with 8 bases lining up with TRBD1. This CDR3 spans 14 amino acids. Germline V gives CDR1 MRHNA, CDR2 SNTAGT. V trimming: 3 bases; J trimming: 5 bases; junction bases outside the gene matches: 5. The CDR3 bases are TGTGCCAGCAGTGAGACAGGGGATGGGTATGGCTACACCTTC. Its protein is CASSETGDGYGYTF.

The V and J genes are TRBV27 and TRBJ1-4, with D tentatively TRBD1 (5 bases). The V and J ends lost 0 bases and 14 bases respectively, with 13 bases between them. The CDR3 sequence is 13 residues long. From germline, CDR1 is MNHEY and CDR2 SMNVEV (reference sequence). The CDR3 protein is CASSLSEGTGLFF. The CDR3 DNA reads TGTGCCAGCAGTTTATCTGAAGGGACTGGGCTGTTTTTT.

V usage is TRBV2 and J usage is TRBJ2-3; 14 bases are a match to TRBD2. Per germline, CDR1 SNHLY and CDR2 FYNNEI. Trimming at V came to 9 bases and at J to 0 bases, leaving 2 bases not matched to a gene. The CDR3 sequence is 15 residues long. The CDR3, as DNA: TGTGCCAGAGGACTAGCGGGGGGCAGCACAGATACGCAGTATTTT. Encoded protein: CARGLAGGSTDTQYF.

The DNA for the CDR3 is TGTGCCTGGAGTGTAGGAGTTACCGGGACTAGGAAAGAGACCCAGTACTTC. Its protein is CAWSVGVTGTRKETQYF. The V call is TRBV30, the J call TRBJ2-5; 8 nucleotides match TRBD2. The CDR3 covers 17 residues. CDR1 and CDR2 from the germline V gene are GTSNPN and SVGIG (reference sequence). V gave up 0 bases and J gave up 3 bases; unmatched junction bases: 12.

The chain employs TRBV28 and TRBJ1-1; 7 positions agree with TRBD1. The CDR3 is 15 amino acids. The V and J ends lost 10 bases and 0 bases, in that order; junction bases with no gene match: 11. Germline CDR1 reads MDHEN; CDR2 reads SYDVKM. CDR3 protein: CATRDRQGMNTEAFF. CDR3 nucleotides: TGTGCCACACGTGACCGACAGGGCATGAACACTGAAGCTTTCTTT.

The chain combines TRBV14 with TRBJ1-3; 7 nucleotides align to TRBD1. The CDR3 sequence is 16 residues long. V shed 3 bases and J 1 base; nucleotides not matched to a gene: 6. CDR1 is SGHDN, CDR2 FVKESK, per germline. CDR3 DNA sequence: TGTGCCAGCAGCCAGGCACACAGGGGTTCTGGAAACACCATATATTTT. This codes for CASSQAHRGSGNTIYF.

This clone showed up just once. The chain joins TRBV19 to TRBJ1-6; D may be TRBD1 (5 bases). Trimming stripped 4 bases from V and 7 bases from J, with 11 bases between. CDR3 length: 14 residues. Germline V gene sequence: CDR1 LNHDA, CDR2 SQIVND (reference sequence). CDR3 protein: CASSTQGTNSPLHF. CDR3 bases: TGTGCCAGTAGTACCCAGGGTACGAATTCACCCCTCCACTTT.

The chain recombines TRBV7-3 with TRBJ2-3; perhaps TRBD2 as D (5 bases). Germline loops: CDR1 SGHTA, CDR2 FQGTGA. This CDR3 has 12 residues. With 8 bases removed from V and 6 bases from J, the gap between germline ends came to 12 bases. CDR3 sequence: CASSGGADTQYF. The CDR3 nucleotides are TGTGCCAGCTCCGGAGGTGCGGATACGCAGTATTTT.

The chain has TRBV11-3 and TRBJ1-1; D might be TRBD1 (5 bases). CDR3 length: 16 residues. V dropped 5 bases and J dropped 3 bases, with 19 bases sitting between them. The germline gives CDR1 SGHNT, CDR2 YENEEA. The CDR3 bases are TGTGCCAGCAGCCCACAAGGGGCAGGAGGGGACACTGAAGCTTTCTTT. The encoded protein is CASSPQGAGGDTEAFF. The full variable domain, in which reference TRBV11-3 and TRBJ1-1 provide the parts outside the CDR3, is EAGVVQSPRYKIIEKKQPVAFWCNPISGHNTLYWYLQNLGQGPELLIRYENEEAVDDSQLPKDRFSAERLKGVDSTLKIQPAELGDSAVYLCASSPQGAGGDTEAFFGQGTRLTVV.

The chain employs TRBV21-1 and TRBJ2-6; TRBD1 is taken as the D call from the table, unchecked against the DNA. TRBV21-1 has pseudogene status. CDR3 length equals 16 residues. In nucleotides, the CDR3 is TGTGCCAGCAGCAAAACAGGGGTCTCTGGGGCCAACGTCCTGACTTTC. This codes for CASSKTGVSGANVLTF.